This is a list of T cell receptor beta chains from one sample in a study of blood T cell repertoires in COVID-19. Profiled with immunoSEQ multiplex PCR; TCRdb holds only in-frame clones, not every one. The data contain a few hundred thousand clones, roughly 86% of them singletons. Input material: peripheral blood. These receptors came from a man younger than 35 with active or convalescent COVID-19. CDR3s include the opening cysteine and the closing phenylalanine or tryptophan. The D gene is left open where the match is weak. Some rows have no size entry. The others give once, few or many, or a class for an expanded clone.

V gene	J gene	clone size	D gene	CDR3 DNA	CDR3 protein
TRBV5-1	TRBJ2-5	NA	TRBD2	TGCGCCAGCAGCTTGATGGGACTAGCGGGGCCGGAGACCCAGTACTTC	CASSLMGLAGPETQYF
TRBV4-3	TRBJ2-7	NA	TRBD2	TGCGCCAGCAGCCCTCTAGCGGGGGGGAACTACGAGCAGTACTTC	CASSPLAGGNYEQYF
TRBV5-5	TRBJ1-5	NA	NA	TGTGCCAGCAGCCCCCGGGGTGGCGGGAATCAGCCCCAGCATTTT	CASSPRGGGNQPQHF
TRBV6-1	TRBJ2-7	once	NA	TGTGCCAGCAGTGAATTCGGGGTCTCCTACGAGCAGTACTTC	CASSEFGVSYEQYF
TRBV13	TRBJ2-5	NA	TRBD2	TGTGCCAGCAGCTTAAAAAGCGGGGGAGCCAGAGAGACCCAGTACTTC	CASSLKSGGARETQYF
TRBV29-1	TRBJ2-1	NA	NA	TGCAGCGTTGGAACAGAGCAGTTCTTC	CSVGTEQFF
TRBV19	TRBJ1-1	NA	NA	TGTGCCAGTAGTATAGGAGCAGGATTGAACACTGAAGCTTTCTTT	CASSIGAGLNTEAFF
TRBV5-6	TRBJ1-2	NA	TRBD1	TGTGCCAGCAGCTTGCGGGACAGGGCCAACTATGGCTACACCTTC	CASSLRDRANYGYTF
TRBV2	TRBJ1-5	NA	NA	TGTGCCAGCAGCTCGCCGCGGAATCAGCCCCAGCATTTT	CASSSPRNQPQHF
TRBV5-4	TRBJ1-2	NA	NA	TGTGCCAGCAGCCCCGGAGGGGCCTATGGCTACACCTTC	CASSPGGAYGYTF
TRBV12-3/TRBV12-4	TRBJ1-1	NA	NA	TGTGCCAGCAGCCTTAACAGGGACACTGAAGCTTTCTTT	CASSLNRDTEAFF
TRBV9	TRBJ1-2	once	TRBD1	TGTGCCAGCAGCGAGGGGGACAGTTCTTTGACTTACACCTTC	CASSEGDSSLTYTF
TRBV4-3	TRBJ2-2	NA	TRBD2	TGCGCCAGCAGCCAAGCGCGGGGGGCCCGTTGGGGAAATACCGGGGAGCTGTTTTTT	CASSQARGARWGNTGELFF